The rows below give T cell receptor beta chains drawn from one sample of a study of siplizumab effects on memory and regulatory T cells. Assay used: immunoSEQ multiplex PCR; TCRdb lists only in-frame clones, some missing. The sample comprises fewer than 130,000 clones, more than 90% of which are singletons, and about 1.5% rests with the top ten. The sequenced sample consisted of CD4+ T cells sorted from blood. These receptors were taken from a human donor in good health. CDR3s include the opening cysteine and the closing phenylalanine or tryptophan. D genes are given only for firm matches. Size values are once, few and many counts, or a class for expanded clones, and some rows have none.

.	TRBV9	TRBJ2-7	.	TGTGCCAGCAGCGAGAGGGGACTAGGGGGCCCCTACGAGCAGTACTTC	CASSERGLGGPYEQYF
.	TRBV30	TRBJ1-1	.	TGTGCCTGGATGCGGAGGGGGTCGTTCACTGAAGCTTTCTTT	CAWMRRGSFTEAFF
.	TRBV7-2	TRBJ1-2	.	TGTGCCAGCAGCTTATACGGGTTCTATGGCTACACCTTC	CASSLYGFYGYTF
.	TRBV7-8	TRBJ2-1	once	TGTGCCAGCAGCTTAGCGAGACTGTCCTTCTACAATGAGCAGTTCTTC	CASSLARLSFYNEQFF
.	TRBV5-6	TRBJ2-7	.	TGTGCCAGCAGCTTCACAGGGGGGGGCGAGCAGTACTTC	CASSFTGGGEQYF
.	TRBV15	TRBJ1-4	.	TGTGCCACCAGCAGAGCCAGCCCTGAAAAACTGTTTTTT	CATSRASPEKLFF
.	TRBV5-1	TRBJ2-2	.	TGCGCCAGCAGCTCGACTAGAGCGAACACCGGGGAGCTGTTTTTT	CASSSTRANTGELFF
TRBD2	TRBV7-2	TRBJ2-5	.	TGTGCCAGCAGCTTAGTGGGTACGGGAGGCGGGGAGACCCAGTACTTC	CASSLVGTGGGETQYF
.	TRBV6-5	TRBJ2-2	.	TGTGCCAGCAGAGGGCAGGGGAACACCGGGGAGCTGTTTTTT	CASRGQGNTGELFF
.	TRBV5-1	TRBJ1-1	.	TGCGCCAGCTACCCGGGGGGCAGCTTGAATACTGAAGCTTTCTTT	CASYPGGSLNTEAFF
.	TRBV28	TRBJ1-4	.	TGTGCCAGCAGTTTGGCGGGGGCGGGGATGGCTAATGAAAAACTGTTTTTT	CASSLAGAGMANEKLFF
.	TRBV21-1	TRBJ1-1	once	TGTGCCAGCAGCAAATTCGAGACAGTCATGAACACTGAAGCTTTCTTT	CASSKFETVMNTEAFF
TRBD1	TRBV27	TRBJ2-1	.	TGTGCCAGCAGTCAGACAGGGAGCTACAATGAGCAGTTCTTC	CASSQTGSYNEQFF
.	TRBV9	TRBJ1-2	few	TGTGCCAGCAGCGTAGGGTCAGGTAATAACTATGGCTACACCTTC	CASSVGSGNNYGYTF
TRBD1	TRBV10-3	TRBJ2-2	.	TGTGCCATCAGTGGAGAAGGGGGCCACTCCACCGGGGAGCTGTTTTTT	CAISGEGGHSTGELFF
.	TRBV7-9	TRBJ1-2	few	TGTGCCAGCAGGTTCGGGAGCTCTGGCTATGGCTACACCTTC	CASRFGSSGYGYTF
.	TRBV5-1	TRBJ2-3	.	TGCGCCAGCGCCGGAGGCCGGGCAGATACGCAGTATTTT	CASAGGRADTQYF
.	TRBV2	TRBJ1-1	.	TGTGCCAGCATTCGGGAAGCCGCGGGGGTGAATGAAGCTTTCTTT	CASIREAAGVNEAFF
TRBD2	TRBV19	TRBJ2-2	.	TGTGCCAGCACGACTAGCGGGGGGCCTATCGGCGGGGAGCTGTTTTTT	CASTTSGGPIGGELFF
.	TRBV7-9	TRBJ1-2	.	TGTGCCAGCAGCTTATTCGAAAGGGGCTATGGCTACACCTTC	CASSLFERGYGYTF
TRBD1	TRBV5-4	TRBJ2-2	.	TGTGCCAGCAGCTTGGCACCAGGGGGTACCGGGGAGCTGTTTTTT	CASSLAPGGTGELFF
.	TRBV5-8	TRBJ2-2	once	TGTGCCAGCAGCCGGGGGACAGCCGGGGAGCTGTTTTTT	CASSRGTAGELFF
.	TRBV2	TRBJ2-3	.	TGTGCCAGCCTCCGGGACAAATTAGGTACGCAGTATTTT	CASLRDKLGTQYF
.	TRBV28	TRBJ2-1	once	TGTGCCAGCACCCCACCGAGCAATGAGCAGTTCTTC	CASTPPSNEQFF
.	TRBV7-9	TRBJ1-5	.	TGTGCCAGCAGCCAAACAGAAAGCAATCAGCCCCAGCATTTT	CASSQTESNQPQHF
.	TRBV11-2	TRBJ2-4	.	TGTGCCAGCAGCTTAAGGTCCAGCCCGCTCGGCGGCAAAAACATTCAGTACTTC	CASSLRSSPLGGKNIQYF
TRBD2	TRBV5-6	TRBJ2-3	.	TGTGCCAGCAGCCTTAGGACTAGCGGAGTTACAGATACGCAGTATTTT	CASSLRTSGVTDTQYF